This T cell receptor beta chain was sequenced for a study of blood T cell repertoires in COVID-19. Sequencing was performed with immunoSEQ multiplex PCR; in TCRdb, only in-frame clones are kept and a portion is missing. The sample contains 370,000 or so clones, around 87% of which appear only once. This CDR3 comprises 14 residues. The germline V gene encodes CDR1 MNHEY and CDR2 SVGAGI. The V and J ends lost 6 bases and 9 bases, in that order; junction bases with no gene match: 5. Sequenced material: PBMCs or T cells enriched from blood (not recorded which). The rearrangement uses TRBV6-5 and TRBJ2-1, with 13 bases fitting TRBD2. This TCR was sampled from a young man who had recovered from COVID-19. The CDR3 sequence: CASRTTSGGTEQFF. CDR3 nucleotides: TGTGCCAGCAGAACGACTAGCGGGGGGACTGAGCAGTTCTTC.